The 7 T cell receptor beta chains presented below share a single source sample, sequenced in a study of T cell responses to AZD1222 COVID-19 vaccine. Data came from immunoSEQ multiplex PCR; TCRdb stores just in-frame clones and leaves some out. The sample has about 120,000 clones, approximately 89% seen once. The sequencing here drew on peripheral blood, taken on day 0 of AZD1222 vaccination. The receptors originated from an adult in good health.

This clone was picked up one time. The V call is TRBV6-5, the J call TRBJ2-2; no clear D. V was pared by 2 bases and J by 4 bases, with 8 bases between. The germline V gene encodes CDR1 MNHEY and CDR2 SVGAGI. The CDR3 is 14 amino acids. CDR3: CASSYVALTGELFF. CDR3 DNA sequence: TGTGCCAGCAGTTACGTGGCACTCACCGGGGAGCTGTTTTTT.

The rearrangement links TRBV18 to TRBJ1-2; D uncertain. Trimming removed 6 bases at V and 4 bases at J, with 15 bases between. Germline V gene sequence: CDR1 KGHSH, CDR2 LQKENI. The CDR3 totals 14 residues. CDR3 protein: CASSVGSSSYGYTF. CDR3 bases: TGTGCCAGCTCGGTCGGGTCTTCGAGCTATGGCTACACCTTC.

J is TRBJ2-7 and V is TRBV2, with 8 bases fitting TRBD2. Trimming took 3 bases from V and 6 from J; bases not matched to a gene: 10. The CDR3 covers 15 residues. The germline CDR1 and CDR2 sequences are SNHLY and FYNNEI. The CDR3 DNA reads as TGTGCCAGCAGTGATTCGGGAGGGAACACCCTCGAGCAGTACTTC. Amino acid sequence: CASSDSGGNTLEQYF.

The CDR3, as DNA: TGTGCCAGCACCCCAAACTCAGCACATGGCTACACCTTC. Amino acids: CASTPNSAHGYTF. The chain uses TRBV12-3 or TRBV12-4 and TRBJ1-2; D uncertain. This CDR3 has 13 amino acids. Trimming pared 7 bases from V and 6 bases from J, leaving 15 bases between.

The chain couples TRBV5-6 to TRBJ2-7; possible D gene TRBD2, 7 bases. Looked up from germline, CDR1 is SGHDT and CDR2 is YYEEEE. Deletions cut 0 bases from V and 11 bases from J, with 12 bases between. The CDR3 consists of 12 residues. CDR3 DNA sequence: TGTGCCAGCAGCTTGGCAAGGGGGAGGGAGTACTTC. It translates to CASSLARGREYF.

The gene calls are TRBV5-1 and TRBJ2-1; 8 nucleotides agree with TRBD1. The CDR3 loop spans 17 amino acids. Germline lookup yields CDR1 SGHRS and CDR2 YFSETQ. Trimming removed 0 bases from V and 4 bases from J; junction bases left unmatched: 9. The CDR3 spells CASSLGPSGGLYNEQFF. The CDR3 nucleotides are TGCGCCAGCAGCTTGGGACCCTCAGGGGGCCTGTACAATGAGCAGTTCTTC.

This clone was detected only a few times. This chain joins TRBV7-2 and TRBJ1-2; D remains unclear. Trimming shortened V by 5 bases and J by 5 bases, and 15 bases separated the two germline ends. The CDR3 spans 14 residues. The germline V gene encodes CDR1 SGHTA and CDR2 FQGNSA. The CDR3 DNA reads as TGTGCCAGCAGCCCCGGACCGTTAATGTATGGCTACACCTTC. Encoded protein: CASSPGPLMYGYTF. Combining the CDR3 with reference TRBV7-2 and TRBJ1-2 gives the whole variable domain GAGVSQSPSNKVTEKGKDVELRCDPISGHTALYWYRQSLGQGLEFLIYFQGNSAPDKSGLPSDRFSAERTGGSVSTLTIQRTQQEDSAVYLCASSPGPLMYGYTFGSGTRLTVV.